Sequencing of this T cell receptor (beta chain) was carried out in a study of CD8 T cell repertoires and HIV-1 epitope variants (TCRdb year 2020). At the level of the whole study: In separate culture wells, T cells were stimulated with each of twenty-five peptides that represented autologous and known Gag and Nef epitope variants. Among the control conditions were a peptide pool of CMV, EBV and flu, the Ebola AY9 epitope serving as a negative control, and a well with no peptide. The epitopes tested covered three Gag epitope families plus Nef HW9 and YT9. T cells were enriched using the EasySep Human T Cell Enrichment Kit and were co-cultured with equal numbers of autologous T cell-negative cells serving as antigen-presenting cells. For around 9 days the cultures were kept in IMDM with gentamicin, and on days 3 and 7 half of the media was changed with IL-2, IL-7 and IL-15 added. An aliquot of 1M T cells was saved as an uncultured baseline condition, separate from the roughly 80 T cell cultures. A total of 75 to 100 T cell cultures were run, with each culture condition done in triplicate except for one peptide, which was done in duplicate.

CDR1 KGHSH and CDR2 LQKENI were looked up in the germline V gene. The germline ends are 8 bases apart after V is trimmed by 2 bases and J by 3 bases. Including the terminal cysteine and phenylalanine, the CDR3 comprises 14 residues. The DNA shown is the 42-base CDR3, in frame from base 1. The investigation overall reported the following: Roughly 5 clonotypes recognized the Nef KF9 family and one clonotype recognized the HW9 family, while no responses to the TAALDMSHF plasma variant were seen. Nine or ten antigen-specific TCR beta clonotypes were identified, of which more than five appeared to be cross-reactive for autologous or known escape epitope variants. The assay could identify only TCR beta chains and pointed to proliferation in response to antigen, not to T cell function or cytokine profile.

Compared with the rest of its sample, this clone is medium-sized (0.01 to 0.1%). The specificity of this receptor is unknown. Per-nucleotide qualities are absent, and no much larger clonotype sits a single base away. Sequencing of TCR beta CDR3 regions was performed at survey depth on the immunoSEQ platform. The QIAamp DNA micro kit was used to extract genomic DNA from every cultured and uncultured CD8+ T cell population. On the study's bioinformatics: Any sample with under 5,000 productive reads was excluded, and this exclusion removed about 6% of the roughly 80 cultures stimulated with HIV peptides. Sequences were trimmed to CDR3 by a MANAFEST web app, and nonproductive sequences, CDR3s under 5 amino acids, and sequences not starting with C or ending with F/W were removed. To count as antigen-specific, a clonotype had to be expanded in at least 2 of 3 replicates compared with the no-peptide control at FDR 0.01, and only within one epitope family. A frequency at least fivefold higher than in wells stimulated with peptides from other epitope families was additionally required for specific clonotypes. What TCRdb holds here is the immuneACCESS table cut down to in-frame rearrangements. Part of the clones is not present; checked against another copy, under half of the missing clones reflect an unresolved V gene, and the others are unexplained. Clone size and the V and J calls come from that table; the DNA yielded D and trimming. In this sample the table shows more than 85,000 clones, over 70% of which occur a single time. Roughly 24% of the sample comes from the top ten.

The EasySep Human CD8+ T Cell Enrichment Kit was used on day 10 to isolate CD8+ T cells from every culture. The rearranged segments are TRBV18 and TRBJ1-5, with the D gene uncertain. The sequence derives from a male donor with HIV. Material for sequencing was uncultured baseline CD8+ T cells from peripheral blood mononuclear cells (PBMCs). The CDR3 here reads CASSPGSDNQPQHF. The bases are TGTGCCAGCTCACCAGGGAGTGACAATCAGCCCCAGCATTTT. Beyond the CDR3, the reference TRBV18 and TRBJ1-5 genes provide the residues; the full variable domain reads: NAGVMQNPRHLVRRRGQEARLRCSPMKGHSHVYWYRQLPEEGLKFMVYLQKENIIDESGMPKERFSAEFPKEGPSILRIQQVVRGDSAAYFCASSPGSDNQPQHFGDGTRLSIL.